This T cell receptor (beta chain) is from a study of blood T cell repertoires in COVID-19. Overall study context: Samples taken during acute and convalescent COVID-19 were collected in the United States, Italy and Spain. T cells, B-cell-depleted T cells, or PBMCs provided the cDNA or gDNA that served as material.

Per the authors' pipeline: Reference gene primer amplification in the assay estimated nucleated cell counts. The repertoire was sequenced with immunoSEQ multiplex PCR; TCRdb's copy has only in-frame clones and lacks some. That table is the source of V, J and clone size, and D and trimming were worked out from the DNA. The profile shows more than 95,000 clones, around 89% of them singletons. Trimming took off 6 bases at V and 0 bases at J, with 9 bases between the two ends. There are 14 residues in the CDR3. Germline values: CDR1 ENHRY, CDR2 SYGVKD. Specimen: peripheral blood. This chain links TRBV10-3 with TRBJ1-3; D possibly corresponds to TRBD1 (5 bases). This clonotype was sampled from an older woman with acute or convalescent COVID-19. CDR3 amino acids: CAIRPDSSGNTIYF. CDR3 DNA sequence: TGTGCCATCAGACCCGACAGCTCTGGAAACACCATATATTTT.